The 21 T cell receptor beta chains in this list originate from one sample, sequenced in a study of tumor-infiltrating lymphocytes in oesophageal squamous cell carcinoma. TCRdb ran MiXCR on the PCR reads and lists one entry per CDR3 protein. The sample shows tens of thousands of distinct CDR3 sequences, around two fifths of them seen only once. Input material: esophageal tumor tissue. These receptors originate from a male donor with esophageal squamous cell carcinoma.

The V and J genes are TRBV15 and TRBJ1-5, with TRBD1 matching 9 bases. Trimming took 0 bases from V and 1 from J; bases not matched to a gene: 4. The CDR3 sequence is 17 residues long. Germline assignment: CDR1 LNHNV and CDR2 YYDKDF (reference sequence). The CDR3, as DNA: TGTGCCACCAGCAGAGAGATACAGGGGGCCAGCAATCAGCCCCAGCATTTT. Its protein product is CATSREIQGASNQPQHF.

This clonotype has a single count. This rearrangement joins TRBV12-3 or TRBV12-4 to TRBJ2-7; TRBD1 might be the D (6 bases). This CDR3 comprises 11 residues. Trimming left V 5 bases short and J 5 bases short, with 7 bases between. Written as DNA, the CDR3 is TGTGCCAGCAGTACAGGGCACGAGCAGTACTTC. This codes for CASSTGHEQYF.

In the case of this clonotype: A junction end diverges from the germline sequence, so it may reflect a read error. This CDR3 reads CASSLERPVGRQYF. The DNA for the CDR3 is TGTGCCAGCAGCTTAGAACGCCCAGTAGGACGGCAGTACTTT. The V and J genes are TRBV7-9 and TRBJ1-6; D remains ambiguous. CDR1 SEHNR and CDR2 FQNEAQ come from the germline V gene (reference sequence). CDR3 length equals 14 residues. Supplemented by reference TRBV7-9 and TRBJ1-6, the full variable domain reads DTGVSQNPRHKITKRGQNVTFRCDPISEHNRLYWYRQTLGQGPEFLTYFQNEAQLEKSRLLSDRFSAERPKGSFSTLEIQRTEQGDSAMYLCASSLERPVGRQYFGNGTRLTVT.

Only a few counts were recorded for this clonotype. The chain uses TRBV7-2 and TRBJ2-1; 11 positions match TRBD2. The J call may be in error: the DNA end matches TRBJ2-5 better. Germline CDR1 reads SGHTA; CDR2 reads FQGNSA. CDR3 size: 15 residues. CDR3: CASSLLTSGKETQYF. CDR3 nucleotide sequence: TGTGCCAGCAGCTTATTGACTAGCGGGAAGGAGACCCAGTACTTC.

By sample fraction, this clonotype is large (0.1 to 1%). The rearrangement uses TRBV7-6 and TRBJ2-2; 9 bases are a match to TRBD2. Germline trimming cut 0 bases from V and 1 base from J; bases unmatched to any gene: 0. Germline assignment: CDR1 SGHVS and CDR2 FNYEAQ. CDR3 size: 16 residues. CDR3 in amino acids: CASSLATSGNTGELFF. The CDR3 bases are TGTGCCAGCAGCTTAGCGACTAGCGGGAACACCGGGGAGCTGTTTTTT.

The CDR3 DNA reads as TGTGCTAGTGGTTTGGTAGTTGTTCCTAGCGGGAGCCCAAACCCCTTCACAGATACGCAGTATTTT. Its protein is CASGLVVVPSGSPNPFTDTQYF. The rearrangement uses TRBV12-5 and TRBJ2-3; 10 bases line up with TRBD2. CDR3 length: 22 amino acids. V trimming: 0 bases; J trimming: 2 bases; junction bases outside the gene matches: 20. Germline CDR1 and CDR2: LGHNT and FRNRAP. The complete variable domain, with remaining parts taken from reference TRBV12-5 and TRBJ2-3, reads DARVTQTPRHKVTEMGQEVTMRCQPILGHNTVFWYRQTMMQGLELLAYFRNRAPLDDSGMPKDRFSAEMPDATLATLKIQPSEPRDSAVYFCASGLVVVPSGSPNPFTDTQYFGPGTRLTVL.

This chain connects TRBV12-3 or TRBV12-4 to TRBJ2-5, with D tentatively TRBD2 (5 bases). V gave up 3 bases and J gave up 2 bases, with 10 bases separating them. The CDR3 length is 14 residues. DNA for the CDR3: TGTGCCAGCAGTTTCGGGGATAAACAAGAGACCCAGTACTTC. Protein product: CASSFGDKQETQYF.

This clonotype came up many times. This sequence joins TRBV10-1 and TRBJ2-5; either TRBD1 or TRBD2 may fit D (5 bases each). The CDR3 spans 14 residues. The germline CDR1 and CDR2 sequences are WNHNN and SYGVQD (reference sequence). The germline V and J ends were trimmed by 9 bases and 2 bases, with 16 bases remaining between them. Here the CDR3 DNA reads TGCGCCAGACCACTGGTGGGGGAGCAAGAGACCCAGTACTTC. It codes for CARPLVGEQETQYF.

The V call is TRBV29-1, the J call TRBJ2-1; possibly TRBD1 or TRBD2 for D (5 bases each). Germline V gene sequence: CDR1 SQVTM, CDR2 ANQGSEA. The CDR3 consists of 14 residues. V was pared by 2 bases and J by 1 base, with 9 bases between. The CDR3 sequence is CSVERDGSYNEQFF. CDR3 bases: TGCAGCGTTGAAAGGGACGGATCCTACAATGAGCAGTTCTTC.

J is TRBJ2-1 and V is TRBV12-3 or TRBV12-4; the match to TRBD1 covers 7 bases. The length of the CDR3 is 12 residues. Unmatched junction bases numbered 2, after V lost 5 bases and J lost 7 bases. Written as DNA, the CDR3 is TGTGCCAGCAGTCCGGACAGGAATGAGCAGTTCTTC. The encoded protein is CASSPDRNEQFF.

The chain recombines TRBV9 with TRBJ1-2; weak D call: TRBD1 (5 bases). Deletions cut 4 bases from V and 8 bases from J, with 18 bases between. Looked up from germline, CDR1 is SGDLS and CDR2 is YYNGEE. This CDR3 is built from 14 residues. CDR3 residues: CASSLRDPVDGYTF. The CDR3 DNA reads as TGTGCCAGCAGCCTCCGGGACCCCGTCGACGGCTACACCTTC.

The rearrangement uses TRBV18 and TRBJ2-3; 13 nucleotides agree with TRBD2. With the DNA end fitting TRBJ2-1 better, the J assignment may be wrong. The CDR3 sequence is 15 residues long. CDR1 is KGHSH, CDR2 LQKENI, per germline. CDR3 protein: CASSLGTSGNGEQFF. The CDR3 nucleotides read TGTGCCAGCTCACTGGGGACTAGCGGGAATGGTGAGCAGTTCTTC.

The table lists this clonotype with a few counts. The rearrangement joins TRBV4-1 to TRBJ1-3; the match to TRBD1 covers 8 bases. J lost 4 bases, V lost 1 base, and 6 bases had no gene match. Germline assignment: CDR1 MGHRA and CDR2 YSYEKL. This CDR3 spans 16 amino acids. The DNA for the CDR3 is TGCGCCAGCAGCCAAGGACCAGGGGGCGCAGGAAACACCATATATTTT. Its protein is CASSQGPGGAGNTIYF.

The sample holds a few counts of this clonotype. V is TRBV7-2 and J is TRBJ2-1, with TRBD2 matching 8 bases. V dropped 5 bases and J dropped 5; count of bases not matched to a gene: 14. CDR3 size: 17 residues. Germline-derived CDR1 and CDR2 are SGHTA and FQGNSA. The CDR3 spells CASSRFVVTSANNEQFF. The DNA for the CDR3 is TGTGCCAGCAGCCGTTTTGTTGTGACTAGCGCAAACAATGAGCAGTTCTTC.

The table lists this clonotype with a few counts. V and J are TRBV19 and TRBJ2-7, with D hard to call. This CDR3 has 12 residues. V lost 4 bases and J lost 6, with 10 bases in between. In germline, CDR1 is LNHDA, CDR2 SQIVND (reference sequence). CDR3 amino acids: CASSRGIGEQYF. The CDR3 nucleotides are TGTGCCAGTAGTAGGGGTATCGGCGAGCAGTACTTC.

This chain links TRBV6-6 with TRBJ1-2, with D possibly matching TRBD1 (5 bases). CDR3 length: 13 residues. Per germline, CDR1 MNHNY and CDR2 SVGAGI (reference sequence). The V end was cut by 5 bases, the J end by 4 bases, with 11 bases between. CDR3 DNA sequence: TGTGCCAGCAGTGAGGGGCAGATCTATGGCTACACCTTC. Residues: CASSEGQIYGYTF.

This clonotype qualifies as medium-sized. The chain couples TRBV24-1 to TRBJ2-6; D possibly corresponds to TRBD1 (5 bases). The CDR3 is made up of 17 amino acids. Germline V lookup: CDR1 KGHDR, CDR2 SFDVKD. Trimming cost V 2 bases and J 0 bases, with 10 bases left between them. The CDR3 loop is CATSDSTAVSGANVLTF. CDR3 DNA sequence: TGTGCCACCAGTGATTCGACAGCCGTCTCTGGGGCCAACGTCCTGACTTTC.

V is TRBV7-4 and J is TRBJ2-2, with D possibly being TRBD2 (5 bases). Germline V gives CDR1 SGHVT, CDR2 SQSDAQ. The CDR3 sequence is 15 residues long. Trimming pared 6 bases from V and 5 bases from J, leaving 16 bases between. The CDR3 region is CASRLPGLQTGELFF. The CDR3, as DNA: TGTGCCAGCAGGTTACCGGGATTACAAACCGGGGAGCTGTTTTTT.

This clonotype occurred many times. This sequence joins TRBV7-3 and TRBJ2-5, with 13 bases fitting TRBD2. Judging by the DNA end, TRBJ2-1 fits better; the J call may be wrong. This CDR3 is 16 amino acids long. From germline, CDR1 is SGHTA and CDR2 FQGTGA. CDR3 protein: CASSLSWTSGGNEQFF. Written as DNA, the CDR3 is TGTGCCAGCAGCTTATCCTGGACTAGCGGGGGCAATGAGCAGTTCTTC.

This clonotype was recorded many times. The chain uses TRBV5-1 and TRBJ2-2; D is undetermined. The germline gives CDR1 SGHRS, CDR2 YFSETQ. The V end lost 0 bases, the J end lost 3 bases, and 6 bases lay between the germline ends. CDR3 length: 14 amino acids. The CDR3 DNA reads as TGCGCCAGCAGCTTGGCCGATTACACCGGGGAGCTGTTTTTT. Encoded protein: CASSLADYTGELFF.

This clonotype was seen many times. The rearrangement uses TRBV9 and TRBJ2-3; no clear D gene. Germline V gives CDR1 SGDLS, CDR2 YYNGEE. CDR3 length equals 12 residues. The ends were cut back, 3 bases at V and 2 bases at J, with 4 bases in the middle. Here the CDR3 reads CASSGDTDTQYF. The CDR3 coding sequence is TGTGCCAGCAGCGGCGACACAGATACGCAGTATTTT.